The TCR beta chain described here comes from a study of blood T cell repertoires in COVID-19 (dated by TCRdb to about 2020). Some background on the complete study: Samples covering the acute and convalescent phases of COVID-19 were provided by collaborators in the United States, Italy and Spain. The prospective study material was composed of cDNA or gDNA derived from T cells, B-cell-depleted T cells, or PBMCs. Subjects who had been exposed to COVID-19, were actively infected with it, or had recovered from it provided the deeply sampled blood TCRbeta repertoires that made up the dataset. Samples came from the ongoing ImmuneRACE study (first 160 participants) plus 1,254 subjects from 6 global collaborators. The repertoires were released in a freely available public database meant as a resource for research on the immune response to SARS-CoV-2. A de-identified subject ID, COVID-19 status, age in years and sex were almost always included in the sample metadata. Where HLA class I and class II types were available, the types were taken from metadata supplied by the sample provider, not from assay-based typing.

Study-wide findings and limitations: Clinical and demographic metadata were provided uncurated, with the amount varying by source and participant.

This clone was observed a handful of times. Its antigen target is currently unknown. Base-call qualities are not available, and no considerably larger clone is one nucleotide away. TCRbeta CDR3 regions were amplified from genomic DNA using the immunoSEQ Assay, a bias-controlled multiplex PCR. The study's processing was this. Within the assay, amplification of reference gene primers was used to estimate how many nucleated cells each sample contained. Sequence reads were collapsed and filtered to measure the absolute abundance of every unique TCRbeta CDR3 rearrangement. Productive Simpson clonality was computed per sample as the square root of Simpson's diversity index over productive rearrangements. Here the immuneACCESS table is served through TCRdb, limited to in-frame sequences with V and J called. Missing clones are a known gap in these copies; in checked studies unresolved V genes cover under half, and the rest lacks a known reason. D and trimming come from the DNA, and the V and J calls and clone size come from that table. Here the sample has approximately 220,000 clones; roughly four fifths occur a single time. Jointly, the top ten make up about 4.8% of the sample.

Participants in the prospective study were aged about 18 to 100 years, lived in about two dozen United States geographic areas, and enrolled through a virtual design. In the prospective study, cohorts were assigned on the basis of participant-reported clinical history obtained from a screening survey and a study questionnaire. Exposed participants were defined as having been in contact with someone with a PCR-confirmed or clinician-diagnosed COVID-19 case within 2 weeks of study entry. In the prospective study, whole blood, serum and a nasopharyngeal or oropharyngeal swab were collected from each participant by mobile phlebotomists. Prospective study participants could optionally give additional blood draws and questionnaires over an approximately two-month period. Prospective study blood samples were shipped either frozen or at room temperature before DNA extraction. Based on the germline V gene, the CDR1 and CDR2 sequences are LGHNT and FRNRAP. Spanning cysteine to phenylalanine, the CDR3 consists of 15 amino acids. Of all the DNA, just the CDR3 is kept, 45 bases in frame from base 1. After removal of 0 bases from V and 5 bases from J, the junction retains 5 bases not matched to a gene.

The sequencing sample was made of PBMCs or T cells enriched from blood (not recorded which). The sequence links TRBV12-5 to TRBJ2-5, with 8 bases aligning to TRBD2. The sequence was obtained from a woman aged 45-65 years who had been exposed to COVID-19. The nucleotides read TGTGCTAGTGGTTTGGTACGGCCTAGCGGGGAGACCCAGTACTTC. Translated, it gives CASGLVRPSGETQYF. When the CDR3 is completed using the reference TRBV12-5 and TRBJ2-5 genes on either side, the full variable domain is DARVTQTPRHKVTEMGQEVTMRCQPILGHNTVFWYRQTMMQGLELLAYFRNRAPLDDSGMPKDRFSAEMPDATLATLKIQPSEPRDSAVYFCASGLVRPSGETQYFGPGTRLLVL.